A selection of T cell receptor beta chains follows, all from one sample in a study of immune characterization of retroperitoneal liposarcoma. TCRdb reprocessed the PCR reads via MiXCR and lists one record per CDR3 protein. Among roughly 2,900 distinct CDR3 sequences listed, roughly 27% were seen once. The material sequenced was tumor tissue. These receptor sequences come from a female donor with retroperitoneal liposarcoma. CDR3s include the opening cysteine and the closing phenylalanine or tryptophan. Fields, in order: V gene, J gene, CDR3 length, clone size, D gene, CDR3 protein, CDR3 DNA. A D gene is named only where the DNA matches it firmly. Clone sizes are given selectively: once, few, many, or a class where the clone is expanded.

>TRBV6-4|TRBJ2-1|14|medium-sized|TRBD2
CASASGREGNEQFF
TGTGCCAGCGCAAGCGGGAGGGAAGGGAATGAGCAGTTCTTC
>TRBV6-1|TRBJ2-1|14|medium-sized|TRBD2
CASSGLAGVHEQFF
TGTGCCAGCAGTGGGCTAGCGGGAGTACATGAGCAGTTCTTC
>TRBV7-8|TRBJ2-3|16|NA|NA
CASSLDLAGSTDTQYF
TGTGCCAGCAGCTTAGACCTCGCAGGGAGCACAGATACGCAGTATTTT
>TRBV7-2|TRBJ2-7|15|NA|NA
CASSFFRTDSYEQYF
TGTGCCAGCAGCTTCTTCCGGACAGACTCCTACGAGCAGTACTTC
>TRBV6-5|TRBJ2-1|15|medium-sized|TRBD2
CASSYSGGSRSEQFF
TGTGCCAGCAGTTACTCTGGCGGGAGTCGTAGTGAGCAGTTCTTC
>TRBV7-8|TRBJ2-1|15|few|TRBD1
CASRGGRQGSVEQFF
TGTGCCAGCCGAGGCGGTAGACAGGGATCGGTTGAGCAGTTCTTC
>TRBV12-3/TRBV12-4|TRBJ2-6|15|NA|TRBD1
CASTSTGAGANVLTF
TGTGCCAGCACCTCGACAGGGGCTGGGGCCAACGTCCTGACTTTC
>TRBV11-3|TRBJ2-1|14|NA|TRBD1
CASSLRTGGHEQFF
TGTGCCAGCAGCCTCAGGACAGGGGGGCACGAGCAGTTCTTC
>TRBV5-1|TRBJ1-1|12|many|NA
CASSLNRDEAFF
TGCGCCAGCAGCTTGAATCGGGACGAAGCTTTCTTT
>TRBV27|TRBJ2-4|15|once|TRBD2
CASSFLAGGYNEQYF
TGTGCCAGCAGTTTTCTCGCGGGAGGTTACAATGAGCAGTACTTC
>TRBV20-1|TRBJ2-5|13|few|TRBD1
CSASYRGPVTQYF
TGCAGTGCTAGCTACAGGGGGCCAGTGACCCAGTACTTC
>TRBV4-1|TRBJ2-7|14|few|TRBD2
CASSRTSGSYEQYF
TGCGCCAGCAGCCGGACTAGCGGCTCCTACGAGCAGTACTTC
>TRBV14|TRBJ1-2|13|NA|NA
CASSRVRDYGYTF
TGTGCCAGCAGCCGAGTCAGAGACTATGGCTACACCTTC
>TRBV3-1|TRBJ2-3|14|NA|NA
CASSQMGTSDTQYF
TGTGCCAGCAGCCAAATGGGAACATCCGATACGCAGTATTTT
>TRBV6-1|TRBJ2-7|15|once|TRBD1
CASSERVGGLYEQYF
TGTGCCAGCAGTGAAAGAGTAGGGGGCCTCTACGAGCAGTACTTC
>TRBV6-1|TRBJ2-7|17|few|TRBD2
CASSEVGWGTSVYEQYF
TGTGCCAGCAGTGAAGTAGGGTGGGGGACTAGCGTCTACGAGCAGTACTTC
>TRBV12-3/TRBV12-4|TRBJ2-7|15|few|TRBD1
CASSFTGTGIYEQYF
TGTGCCAGCAGTTTTACCGGGACAGGGATCTACGAGCAGTACTTC
>TRBV6-2/TRBV6-3|TRBJ2-5|13|NA|NA
CASALAIEKTQYF
TGTGCCAGCGCGCTAGCGATTGAAAAGACCCAGTACTTC
>TRBV27|TRBJ2-7|14|NA|TRBD1
CASSYRGPLYEQYF
TGTGCCAGCAGCTACAGGGGGCCTCTCTACGAGCAGTACTTC
>TRBV6-1|TRBJ2-7|11|few|NA
CASSVVYEQYF
TGTGCCAGCTCAGTAGTCTACGAGCAGTACTTC
>TRBV25-1|TRBJ2-1|16|medium-sized|TRBD2
CASSDRLAGAICEQFF
TGTGCCAGCAGCGACAGACTAGCGGGAGCTATCTGTGAGCAGTTCTTC
>TRBV6-4|TRBJ2-7|13|few|NA
CASSEQGGDEQYF
TGTGCCAGCAGTGAACAGGGGGGGGATGAGCAGTACTTC
>TRBV14|TRBJ2-5|18|NA|TRBD1
CASSQGLRAGDRGKTQYF
TGTGCCAGCAGCCAAGGTCTTAGGGCAGGAGACAGGGGAAAGACCCAGTACTTC
>TRBV27|TRBJ2-1|15|few|TRBD2
CASRGRLAGNYEQFF
TGTGCCAGCAGGGGTCGACTAGCGGGGAACTACGAGCAGTTCTTC
>TRBV6-1|TRBJ2-3|15|medium-sized|NA
CASSGGIHSTDTQYF
TGTGCCAGCAGCGGCGGGATCCACAGCACAGATACGCAGTATTTT
>TRBV20-1|TRBJ2-1|15|few|TRBD2
CSVGRGLGSYNEQFF
TGCAGTGTAGGAAGGGGACTAGGCTCCTACAATGAGCAGTTCTTC
>TRBV6-1|TRBJ2-7|12|medium-sized|NA
CASSELVSEQYF
TGTGCCAGCAGTGAATTGGTGAGCGAGCAGTACTTC
>TRBV19|TRBJ2-3|16|large|TRBD2
CASSIVAGERVDTQYF
TGTGCCAGTAGTATAGTAGCGGGAGAGAGAGTAGATACGCAGTATTTT
>TRBV11-2|TRBJ2-1|16|medium-sized|TRBD2
CASSLGVAGEHYEQFF
TGTGCCAGCAGCTTAGGGGTAGCGGGAGAACACTACGAGCAGTTCTTC
>TRBV7-6|TRBJ1-4|16|many|NA
CASSAKGGAEPEKLFF
TGTGCCAGCAGCGCGAAGGGGGGAGCGGAACCTGAAAAACTGTTTTTT
>TRBV6-8|TRBJ2-1|14|NA|TRBD1
CASSTGTGGYEQFF
TGTGCCAGCAGCACCGGGACAGGGGGCTACGAGCAGTTCTTC
>TRBV5-1|TRBJ2-3|13|few|TRBD2
CASRAGVADTQYF
TGCGCCAGCAGAGCGGGAGTGGCAGATACGCAGTATTTT
>TRBV6-6|TRBJ1-2|16|few|NA
CASSRGTAASNYGYTF
TGTGCCAGCAGCCGGGGGACCGCTGCATCTAACTATGGCTACACCTTC
>TRBV7-6|TRBJ2-5|14|NA|TRBD1
CASSSTGWQETQYF
TGTGCCAGCAGCTCGACAGGGTGGCAAGAGACCCAGTACTTC
>TRBV6-5|TRBJ1-6|15|large|NA
CASSYSMAGGSPLHF
TGTGCCAGCAGTTACTCGATGGCAGGAGGTTCACCCCTCCACTTT
>TRBV11-3|TRBJ1-2|16|many|TRBD1
CASSYFEGQGNYGYTF
TGTGCCAGCAGCTACTTCGAGGGACAGGGTAACTATGGCTACACCTTC
>TRBV9|TRBJ2-1|17|NA|TRBD1
CASSVEDRGSSYNEQFF
TGTGCCAGCAGCGTAGAGGACAGGGGGAGCTCCTACAATGAGCAGTTCTTC
>TRBV7-2|TRBJ2-7|15|NA|TRBD2
CASNPGGTITYEQYF
TGTGCCAGCAATCCGGGGGGGACCATAACCTACGAGCAGTACTTC
>TRBV6-5|TRBJ1-2|16|NA|NA
CASSYEQAFGNYGYTF
TGTGCCAGCAGTTACGAACAGGCCTTCGGAAACTATGGCTACACCTTC
>TRBV7-9|TRBJ2-3|18|many|TRBD2
CASSRGVSSGTRLDTQYF
TGTGCCAGCAGCCGGGGGGTCTCTAGCGGGACTCGGTTGGATACGCAGTATTTT
>TRBV4-1|TRBJ2-1|17|NA|TRBD1
CASSQDWGTGSYNEQFF
TGCGCCAGCAGCCAAGATTGGGGGACAGGGTCCTACAATGAGCAGTTCTTC
>TRBV6-1|TRBJ2-5|16|NA|NA
CASSEGGTVRQETQYF
TGTGCCAGCAGTGAAGGCGGGACAGTTAGACAAGAGACCCAGTACTTC
>TRBV20-1|TRBJ2-1|17|few|TRBD2
CSARRGLAGPGYNEQFF
TGCAGTGCCCGGCGGGGACTAGCGGGCCCGGGCTACAATGAGCAGTTCTTC
>TRBV7-2|TRBJ2-5|14|many|NA
CASSLVDYQETQYF
TGTGCCAGCAGCTTAGTTGACTACCAAGAGACCCAGTACTTC
>TRBV7-8|TRBJ1-1|13|few|TRBD1
CASSLTGGTEAFF
TGTGCCAGCAGCCTCACAGGGGGCACTGAAGCTTTCTTT
>TRBV6-1|TRBJ2-3|11|large|NA
CASSRAGTQYF
TGTGCCAGCAGCAGGGCGGGTACGCAGTATTTT
>TRBV6-1|TRBJ1-3|16|few|NA
CASSVGQINSGNTIYF
TGTGCCAGCAGCGTAGGACAGATAAACTCTGGAAACACCATATATTTT
>TRBV7-2|TRBJ2-7|14|few|TRBD2
CASSSRGVYNEQYF
TGTGCCAGCAGCTCGCGGGGGGTCTACAATGAGCAGTACTTC
>TRBV3-1|TRBJ2-1|15|few|TRBD1
CASSRWTGGVDEQFF
TGTGCCAGCAGCCGTTGGACAGGGGGGGTGGATGAGCAGTTCTTC